Each of the 10 T cell receptor beta chains below was sequenced from the same sample in a study of CD8 T cells in Susac syndrome. Random hexamers served to reverse transcribe roughly 0.45 to 1 ug RNA. Each CDR3 protein gets one entry after TCRdb re-called the immunoSEQ multiplex PCR reads with MiXCR. The table lists about 280,000 distinct CDR3 sequences, 85% of them singletons. The sequenced material came from CD8+ T cells from PBMCs. Every receptor here comes from a human donor with multiple sclerosis.

This chain joins TRBV29-1 and TRBJ2-1; 13 bases align to TRBD2. Germline assignment: CDR1 SQVTM and CDR2 ANQGSEA. V trimming: 6 bases; J trimming: 6 bases; junction bases outside the gene matches: 11. The CDR3 covers 16 residues. The CDR3 DNA reads as TGCAGCGTCTTCGGACTAGCGGGAGAAGTGCCCAATGAGCAGTTCTTC. Translation: CSVFGLAGEVPNEQFF.

This clonotype was picked up one time. V is TRBV12-3 or TRBV12-4 and J is TRBJ2-1; no reliable D call. Trimming took 5 bases from V and 4 from J, leaving 15 bases between them. The CDR3 is 15 amino acids. DNA for the CDR3: TGTGCCAGCAGTCAGACTCTCTCCAGTTACAATGAGCAGTTCTTC. Protein: CASSQTLSSYNEQFF.

This chain joins TRBV2 and TRBJ2-3, with 13 bases aligning to TRBD2. V dropped 9 bases and J dropped 2; count of bases not matched to a gene: 14. CDR1 and CDR2 (germline): SNHLY, FYNNEI. CDR3 length: 18 amino acids. The CDR3 DNA reads TGTGCCAGACTAGAGACTAGCGGGAGGCCTTTGATCACAGATACGCAGTATTTT. It codes for CARLETSGRPLITDTQYF.

The genes are TRBV27 and TRBJ2-1, with 8 nucleotides matching TRBD2. The germline gives CDR1 MNHEY, CDR2 SMNVEV (reference sequence). V gave up 6 bases and J gave up 6 bases; unmatched junction bases: 4. The CDR3 contains 13 residues. The DNA of the CDR3 is TGTGCCAGCAGGAGGGCGGGAGGCAATGAGCAGTTCTTC. It codes for CASRRAGGNEQFF.

This rearrangement joins TRBV19 to TRBJ1-2; no firm D call. V lost 5 bases, J lost 3 bases, and 19 bases lay in between. Germline CDR1 reads LNHDA; CDR2 reads SQIVND (reference sequence). The CDR3 consists of 16 residues. For the CDR3, the DNA is TGTGCCAGTAGTCACCCCCGTGGGAACACCTACTATGGCTACACCTTC. Protein product: CASSHPRGNTYYGYTF.

The chain combines TRBV7-9 with TRBJ1-6; D gene unclear. The CDR3 has 15 residues. Germline V gene lookup returns CDR1 SEHNR and CDR2 FQNEAQ (reference sequence). The ends were cut back, 7 bases at V and 6 bases at J, with 16 bases in the middle. DNA of the CDR3: TGTGCCAGCAACCCTCTGGGTGGTTCTAATTCACCCCTCCACTTT. It specifies CASNPLGGSNSPLHF.

The gene calls are TRBV11-2 and TRBJ2-4; D is unresolved. With 3 bases removed from V and 1 base from J, the gap between germline ends came to 16 bases. This CDR3 is built from 17 residues. Germline V lookup: CDR1 SGHAT, CDR2 FQNNGV. CDR3 sequence: CASSFWEGLWAKNIQYF. The CDR3 coding sequence is TGTGCCAGCAGCTTCTGGGAAGGGCTGTGGGCCAAAAACATTCAGTACTTC.

V gene TRBV6-5 combines with J gene TRBJ2-7; TRBD1 aligns across 8 bases. Losses at the gene ends were 0 bases for V and 4 bases for J; bases not matched to a gene: 5. Germline CDR1 is MNHEY and CDR2 is SVGAGI. The CDR3 is 15 residues long. The DNA of the CDR3 is TGTGCCAGCAGTTACTCGGAGACAGGGGCTTACGAGCAGTACTTC. Its translation: CASSYSETGAYEQYF.

The rearrangement uses TRBV5-1 and TRBJ2-1; 10 bases match TRBD2. Looked up from germline, CDR1 is SGHRS and CDR2 is YFSETQ. The junction had 17 bases not matched to a gene; V was cut back by 7 bases and J by 10 bases. This CDR3 contains 16 residues. The CDR3 coding sequence is TGCGCCAGCGCAAAACAAAGCGGGAGGGACTTGGGGGAGCAGTTCTTC. Translated: CASAKQSGRDLGEQFF. Full variable domain (missing parts from reference TRBV5-1 and TRBJ2-1): KAGVTQTPRYLIKTRGQQVTLSCSPISGHRSVSWYQQTPGQGLQFLFEYFSETQRNKGNFPGRFSGRQFSNSRSEMNVSTLELGDSALYLCASAKQSGRDLGEQFFGPGTRLTVL.

This clonotype was seen only a few times. The rearrangement uses TRBV6-5 and TRBJ2-2, with D tentatively TRBD1 (6 bases). Trimming shortened V by 4 bases and J by 2 bases, and 14 bases separated the two germline ends. The CDR3 runs 16 residues. Per the germline V gene, CDR1 is MNHEY and CDR2 is SVGAGI. This chain's CDR3 is CASSSQGWGNTGELFF. The DNA of the CDR3 is TGTGCCAGCAGTTCACAGGGATGGGGAAACACCGGGGAGCTGTTTTTT.